These 13 T cell receptor beta chains were sequenced from one sample in a study of T-cell memory formation after mild COVID-19. MiXCR, applied by TCRdb to the 5' RACE reads, yields one record per CDR3 protein. The data contain 200,000 to 300,000 distinct CDR3 sequences, 15% to 20% of them singletons. Sequenced: PBMCs or a T cell subset sorted from them (not recorded which). The receptors were sampled from a young man who had mild COVID-19 (a few samples of this study predate the infection). Cell type and time point are not known.

In its sample, this clonotype was seen many times. The junction and the germline gene differ at one end; a read error may be behind it. CDR3 coding DNA: TGTGCCATCAGCCAAGTCCGGGGAACTTCCTCCAATGAGCAGTTCTTC. As protein: CAISQVRGTSSNEQFF. This chain uses TRBV10-3 with TRBJ2-1; D is possibly TRBD2 (5 bases). CDR1 ENHRY and CDR2 SYGVKD come from the germline V gene. This CDR3 contains 16 residues.

The CDR3 reads CASSQVPMNTEAFF. CDR3 coding DNA: TGTGCCAGCAGCCAGGTCCCGATGAACACTGAAGCTTTCTTT. V gene TRBV11-2 combines with J gene TRBJ1-1; D unresolved. Between the trimmed V and J ends, which lost 5 bases and 0 bases, there was a span of 10 bases. The CDR3 covers 14 residues. CDR1 is SGHAT and CDR2 is FQNNGV in the germline V gene.

This clonotype was counted between two and nine times. The CDR3 reads CASSQSGLATDTQYF. For the CDR3, the DNA is TGCGCCAGCAGCCAATCGGGACTAGCCACAGATACGCAGTATTTT. The chain carries TRBV4-1 and TRBJ2-3, with 9 bases aligning to TRBD2. The CDR3 loop spans 15 amino acids. The germline gives CDR1 MGHRA, CDR2 YSYEKL. With 2 bases clipped from V and 2 bases from J, the junction kept 2 bases outside the gene matches.

This clonotype has only a few counts. The chain joins TRBV12-3 or TRBV12-4 to TRBJ2-7, with 7 bases identical to TRBD1. This CDR3 has 13 residues. With V trimmed by 5 bases and J by 3 bases, 4 bases remained unmatched. CDR3: CASSGTALYEQYF. CDR3 DNA sequence: TGTGCCAGCAGTGGGACAGCGCTCTACGAGCAGTACTTC.

This clonotype has only a few counts. The CDR3 DNA is TGCGCCAGCAGGGACAGCTCACTATCTGGCTACACCTTC. Encoded protein: CASRDSSLSGYTF. This rearrangement joins TRBV5-1 to TRBJ1-2; D may be TRBD1 (6 bases). CDR3 length: 13 amino acids. CDR1 is SGHRS and CDR2 is YFSETQ in the germline V gene. V was trimmed by 5 bases and J by 7 bases, leaving 15 bases between them.

This clonotype was found a few times. The rearrangement joins TRBV2 to TRBJ1-2; perhaps TRBD1 as D (6 bases). This CDR3 contains 12 residues. V lost 9 bases and J 5 bases, leaving 13 bases between the germline ends. CDR1 is SNHLY, CDR2 FYNNEI, per germline. Here the CDR3 DNA reads TGTGCCAGTTACAGGGCGCGATATGGCTACACCTTC. Translated: CASYRARYGYTF.

This clonotype was seen a few times. This chain links TRBV5-1 with TRBJ1-2; possible D gene TRBD1, 6 bases. The germline gives CDR1 SGHRS, CDR2 YFSETQ. V was cut by 4 bases and J by 7 bases, with 17 bases left in between. The CDR3 covers 14 residues. CDR3: CASSQEVSGVGYTF. The CDR3 DNA sequence: TGCGCCAGCAGCCAGGAAGTATCAGGGGTTGGCTACACCTTC.

The V and J genes are TRBV12-3 or TRBV12-4 and TRBJ1-2; 9 nucleotides align to TRBD1. This CDR3 has 13 residues. The V gene end was trimmed by 6 bases and the J gene end by 8 bases; junction bases not matched to a gene: 7. The CDR3 sequence is CASSNRGRWGYTF. In nucleotides, the CDR3 is TGTGCCAGCAGCAACAGGGGGCGTTGGGGCTACACCTTC.

V usage is TRBV18 and J usage is TRBJ2-3, with a weak D call TRBD1 (6 bases). The CDR3 runs to 16 residues. The V and J ends lost 1 base and 1 base respectively, with 12 bases between them. Germline V lookup: CDR1 KGHSH, CDR2 LQKENI. CDR3 DNA: TGTGCCAGCTCACCACTGGGGGCGCAGGGCACAGATACGCAGTATTTT. As protein: CASSPLGAQGTDTQYF.

This clonotype was observed a handful of times. The chain carries TRBV2 and TRBJ1-1; possibly TRBD1 for D (5 bases). Germline V gene sequence: CDR1 SNHLY, CDR2 FYNNEI. The CDR3 is 13 amino acids. V was trimmed by 6 bases and J by 2 bases, leaving 10 bases between them. CDR3 in amino acids: CASRRQYNTEAFF. The CDR3 coding sequence is TGTGCCAGCAGGAGACAGTATAACACTGAAGCTTTCTTT.

This clonotype was picked up a small number of times. J is TRBJ1-5 and V is TRBV7-6; no clear D. Deletions cut 2 bases from V and 7 bases from J, with 9 bases between. The germline gives CDR1 SGHVS, CDR2 FNYEAQ. The CDR3 length is 13 residues. The CDR3 nucleotides read TGTGCCAGCAGCTTACAAGCCGGCCAGCCCCAGCATTTT. Its translation: CASSLQAGQPQHF.

This chain connects TRBV7-2 to TRBJ2-5, with 8 bases that match TRBD1. This CDR3 comprises 14 residues. V lost 2 bases, J lost 5 bases, and 4 bases stayed unmatched. CDR1 is SGHTA and CDR2 is FQGNSA in the germline V gene. The CDR3, as DNA: TGTGCCAGCAGCTTATCGGACAGGGAGGAGACCCAGTACTTC. As protein: CASSLSDREETQYF.

This clonotype showed up just a few times. The chain has TRBV19 and TRBJ1-6; unclear D gene. This CDR3 contains 15 residues. Germline-derived CDR1 and CDR2 are LNHDA and SQIVND (reference sequence). The ends were cut back, 5 bases at V and 9 bases at J, with 17 bases in the middle. The CDR3 sequence: CASSGMAGTGSPLHF. The CDR3 region has the DNA TGTGCCAGTAGTGGAATGGCAGGTACGGGTTCACCCCTCCACTTT.